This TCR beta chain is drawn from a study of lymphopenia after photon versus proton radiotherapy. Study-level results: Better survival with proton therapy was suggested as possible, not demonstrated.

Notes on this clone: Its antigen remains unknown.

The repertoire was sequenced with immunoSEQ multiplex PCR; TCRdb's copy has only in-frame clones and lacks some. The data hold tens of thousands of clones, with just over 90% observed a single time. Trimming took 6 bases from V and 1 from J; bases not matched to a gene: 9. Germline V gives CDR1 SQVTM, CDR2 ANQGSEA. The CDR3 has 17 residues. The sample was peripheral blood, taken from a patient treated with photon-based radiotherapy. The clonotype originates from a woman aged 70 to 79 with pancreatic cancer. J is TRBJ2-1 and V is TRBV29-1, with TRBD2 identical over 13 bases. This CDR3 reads CSVVGTSGKYSYNEQFF. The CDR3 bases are TGCAGCGTCGTTGGGACTAGCGGGAAATATTCCTACAATGAGCAGTTCTTC.